This TCR beta chain was sequenced during a study of monozygotic twins with inflammatory bowel disease. From the 5' RACE reads, TCRdb lists one entry per CDR3 protein and no DNA. The sample includes 110,000 to 150,000 distinct CDR3 sequences. Germline-derived CDR1 and CDR2 are LNHNV and YYDKDF (reference sequence). The CDR3 has 17 residues. This clonotype was sampled from a human donor with ulcerative colitis or Crohn's disease, or a healthy co-twin of an affected twin (not recorded which). The J gene is TRBJ2-2, the V gene TRBV15; TCRdb picks TRBD1, but there is no DNA to check that call. The sample comprised blood. The chain's CDR3 is CATSRDIAGLKTGELFF.